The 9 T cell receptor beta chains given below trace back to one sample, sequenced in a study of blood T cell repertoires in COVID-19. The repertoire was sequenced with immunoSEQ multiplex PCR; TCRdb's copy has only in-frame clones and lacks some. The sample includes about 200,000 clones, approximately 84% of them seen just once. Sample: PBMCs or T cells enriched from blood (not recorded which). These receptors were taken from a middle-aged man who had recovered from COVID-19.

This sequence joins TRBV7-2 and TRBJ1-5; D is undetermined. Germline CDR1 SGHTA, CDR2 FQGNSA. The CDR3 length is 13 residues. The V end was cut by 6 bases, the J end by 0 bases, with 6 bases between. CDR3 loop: CASRTDSNQPQHF. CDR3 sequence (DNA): TGTGCCAGCAGAACAGATAGCAATCAGCCCCAGCATTTT.

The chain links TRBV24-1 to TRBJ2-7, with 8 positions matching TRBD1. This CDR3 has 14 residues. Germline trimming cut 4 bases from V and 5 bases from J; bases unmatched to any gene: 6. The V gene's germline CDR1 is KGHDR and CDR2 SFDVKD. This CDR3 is CATSDRDRFHEQYF. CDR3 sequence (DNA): TGTGCCACCAGTGACCGGGACAGGTTCCACGAGCAGTACTTC.

The CDR3 DNA sequence: TGTGCCAGCAGCTTGGAACAGGGGGCTGAAGCTTTCTTT. Amino acid sequence: CASSLEQGAEAFF. The chain joins TRBV5-5 to TRBJ1-1; TRBD1 matches 8 bases. J gave up 6 bases and V 0 bases, and 1 base lay outside the gene matches. The CDR3 length is 13 residues. Germline V CDR1 and CDR2: SGHKS, YYEKEE (reference sequence).

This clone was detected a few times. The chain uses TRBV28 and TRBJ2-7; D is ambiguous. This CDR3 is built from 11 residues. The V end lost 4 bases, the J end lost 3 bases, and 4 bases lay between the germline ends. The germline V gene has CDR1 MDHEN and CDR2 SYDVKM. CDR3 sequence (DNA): TGTGCCAGCAGTTCTAGCTACGAGCAGTACTTC. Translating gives CASSSSYEQYF.

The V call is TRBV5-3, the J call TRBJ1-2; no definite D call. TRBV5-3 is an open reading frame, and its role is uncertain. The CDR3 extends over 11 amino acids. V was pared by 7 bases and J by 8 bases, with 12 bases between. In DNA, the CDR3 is TGTGCCAGAGTGACACCTCAAGGCTACACCTTC. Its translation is CARVTPQGYTF.

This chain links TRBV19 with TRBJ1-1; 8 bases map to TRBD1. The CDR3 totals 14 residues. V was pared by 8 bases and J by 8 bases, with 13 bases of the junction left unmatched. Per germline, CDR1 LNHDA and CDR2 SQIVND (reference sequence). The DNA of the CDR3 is TGTGCCAGTGTTCGGACAGGGTTAAATTTAGAAGCTTTCTTT. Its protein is CASVRTGLNLEAFF. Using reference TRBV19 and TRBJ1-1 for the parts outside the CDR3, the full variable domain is DGGITQSPKYLFRKEGQNVTLSCEQNLNHDAMYWYRQDPGQGLRLIYYSQIVNDFQKGDIAEGYSVSREKKESFPLTVTSAQKNPTAFYLCASVRTGLNLEAFFGQGTRLTVV.

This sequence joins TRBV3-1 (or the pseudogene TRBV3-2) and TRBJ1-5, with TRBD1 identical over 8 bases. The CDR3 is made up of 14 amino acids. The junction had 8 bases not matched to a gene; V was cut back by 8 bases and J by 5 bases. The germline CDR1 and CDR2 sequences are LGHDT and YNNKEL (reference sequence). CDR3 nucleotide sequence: TGTGCCAGCGGAGGGACAGGCTTTGATCAGCCCCAGCATTTT. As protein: CASGGTGFDQPQHF.

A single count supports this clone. CDR3 residues: CASSPGHEYGYTF. In DNA, the CDR3 is TGTGCCAGCTCACCAGGACATGAATATGGCTACACCTTC. The chain combines TRBV18 with TRBJ1-2; the D gene is possibly TRBD1 (5 bases). Germline-derived CDR1 and CDR2 are KGHSH and LQKENI. This CDR3 spans 13 amino acids. Trimming shortened V by 2 bases and J by 5 bases, and 9 bases separated the two germline ends.

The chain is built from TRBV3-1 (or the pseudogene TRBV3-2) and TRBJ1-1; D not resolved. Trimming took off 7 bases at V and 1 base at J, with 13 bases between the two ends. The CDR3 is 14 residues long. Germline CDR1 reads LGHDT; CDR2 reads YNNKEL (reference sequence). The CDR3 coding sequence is TGTGCCAGCACGCAATCCGGGGAGAACACTGAAGCTTTCTTT. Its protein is CASTQSGENTEAFF.